Described below is a single TCR beta chain sequence and its context. Sequencing of TCR beta was performed on blood CD8+ and CD4+ T cells. Negative isolation was applied to CD8+ and CD4+ T cells, and FACS enrichment was applied to TEMRA cells. These data are taken from a study of CD8 T cells in Susac syndrome. RNA, at roughly 0.45 to 1 ug, was reverse transcribed with random hexamers. TCRdb reanalysed the immunoSEQ multiplex PCR reads using MiXCR and keeps one entry per CDR3 protein. The sample lists 100,000 to 150,000 distinct CDR3 sequences; around 94% were seen once. V gave up 7 bases and J gave up 0 bases, with 15 bases separating them. This CDR3 is 15 amino acids long. The germline V gene encodes CDR1 SEHNR and CDR2 FQNEAQ (reference sequence).

The gene calls are TRBV7-9 and TRBJ1-1; D not resolved. The sample comprised CD8+ T cells from PBMCs. The receptor's source is a human donor with Susac syndrome. CDR3 loop: CASIADGSMNTEAFF. CDR3 DNA sequence: TGTGCCAGCATCGCGGACGGATCCATGAACACTGAAGCTTTCTTT.